A single sample gave rise to the 14 T cell receptor beta chains below, sequenced in a study of blood T cell repertoires in COVID-19. Libraries were prepared by immunoSEQ multiplex PCR; TCRdb keeps only in-frame clonotypes and omits some of them. The table records about 60,000 clones, roughly 90% of them present only once. What was sequenced was peripheral blood. Receptor source: a human donor with active COVID-19. The donor label of this sample is uncertain.

This clone was detected once. V and J are TRBV2 and TRBJ2-3; TRBD1 might be the D (5 bases). CDR1 is SNHLY and CDR2 is FYNNEI in the germline V gene. The CDR3 contains 14 residues. The germline V and J ends were trimmed by 1 base and 7 bases, with 12 bases remaining between them. CDR3 sequence: CASSEVARGNTQYF. The CDR3 DNA reads as TGTGCCAGCAGTGAAGTTGCAAGGGGAAATACGCAGTATTTT.

The chain uses TRBV7-9 and TRBJ2-5, with a weak D call TRBD1 (6 bases). Germline V gives CDR1 SEHNR, CDR2 FQNEAQ (reference sequence). The CDR3 length is 15 residues. The V and J ends lost 2 bases and 3 bases respectively, with 13 bases between them. The CDR3 DNA is TGTGCCAGCAGCTTACTGACAGGTCTGAAAGAGACCCAGTACTTC. Translated, it gives CASSLLTGLKETQYF. Looking up the rest from reference TRBV7-9 and TRBJ2-5 gives the full variable domain: DTGVSQNPRHKITKRGQNVTFRCDPISEHNRLYWYRQTLGQGPEFLTYFQNEAQLEKSRLLSDRFSAERPKGSFSTLEIQRTEQGDSAMYLCASSLLTGLKETQYFGPGTRLLVL.

This chain joins TRBV6-5 and TRBJ1-5; TRBD1 is a possible D gene (6 bases). Trimming took 5 bases from V and 4 from J, leaving 9 bases between them. The CDR3 totals 13 residues. Germline-derived CDR1 and CDR2 are MNHEY and SVGAGI. In DNA form, the CDR3 reads TGTGCCAGCAGTCTACAGGGTAATCAGCCCCAGCATTTT. Its protein product is CASSLQGNQPQHF.

The J gene is TRBJ1-2, the V gene TRBV10-3; 10 bases fit TRBD1. The trim removed 3 bases at V and 14 bases at J, leaving 6 bases unmatched. CDR1 is ENHRY and CDR2 is SYGVKD in the germline V gene. CDR3 size: 12 residues. The CDR3 DNA reads as TGTGCCATCAGTGACGGAGGACAGGGGGGGACCTTC. Amino acid sequence: CAISDGGQGGTF.

The chain employs TRBV5-1 and TRBJ1-1, with D possibly being TRBD1 (5 bases). Germline CDR1 and CDR2: SGHRS and YFSETQ. Trimming shortened V by 9 bases and J by 3 bases, and 18 bases separated the two germline ends. The CDR3 loop spans 14 amino acids. Written as DNA, the CDR3 is TGCGCCACTAGGGGCCAGGATTTGGACACTGAAGCTTTCTTT. Translating it yields CATRGQDLDTEAFF.

J is TRBJ2-2 and V is TRBV11-2; D is uncertain. The germline CDR1 and CDR2 sequences are SGHAT and FQNNGV. This CDR3 contains 16 residues. Trimming stripped 3 bases from V and 0 bases from J, with 11 bases between. The CDR3 spells CASSFFGGANTGELFF. For the CDR3, the DNA is TGTGCCAGCAGCTTTTTTGGCGGAGCGAACACCGGGGAGCTGTTTTTT.

The chain joins TRBV2 to TRBJ1-1; D is unresolved. V was shortened by 1 base and J by 4 bases, with 13 bases between the two germline ends. Germline V gene sequence: CDR1 SNHLY, CDR2 FYNNEI. The length of the CDR3 is 15 residues. The DNA for the CDR3 is TGTGCCAGCAGTGAAGGAAGCCGGTCGGTCACTGAAGCTTTCTTT. This sequence encodes CASSEGSRSVTEAFF.

The V and J genes are TRBV7-2 and TRBJ1-5; D is uncertain. Trimming removed 5 bases at V and 7 bases at J, with 15 bases between. The CDR3 has 14 residues. CDR1 is SGHTA, CDR2 FQGNSA, per germline. The CDR3 DNA follows: TGTGCCAGCAGCCCCGCGAGGGTGGGACAGCCCCAGCATTTT. Translation gives CASSPARVGQPQHF.

DNA for the CDR3: TGTGCCAGCAGCCTTGGGGAGGGGACTGAAGCTTTCTTT. Translation gives CASSLGEGTEAFF. V is TRBV6-5 and J is TRBJ1-1, with a possible D match to TRBD1 (5 bases). Germline-derived CDR1 and CDR2 are MNHEY and SVGAGI. The CDR3 covers 13 residues. V was pared by 6 bases and J by 5 bases, with 13 bases between.

The chain has TRBV25-1 and TRBJ2-7, with D possibly being TRBD2 (5 bases). Germline loops: CDR1 MGHDK, CDR2 SYGVNS. V was cut by 7 bases and J by 0 bases, with 10 bases left in between. The CDR3 length is 13 residues. The CDR3 loop reads CASTPGSSYEQYF. The DNA for the CDR3 is TGTGCCAGCACTCCGGGGAGCTCCTACGAGCAGTACTTC.

V usage is TRBV4-3 and J usage is TRBJ2-3, with 7 bases lining up with TRBD1. This CDR3 spans 14 amino acids. The germline V gene encodes CDR1 LGHNA and CDR2 YSLEER. V was clipped by 4 bases and J by 0 bases; unmatched bases: 1. The CDR3 loop reads CASSLQGSTDTQYF. Here the CDR3 DNA reads TGCGCCAGCAGCCTACAGGGGAGCACAGATACGCAGTATTTT.

The table lists this clone with a few counts. This rearrangement joins TRBV7-8 to TRBJ2-7, with D perhaps matching TRBD1 (5 bases). Trimming removed 0 bases at V and 6 bases at J, with 18 bases between. CDR3 length equals 16 residues. CDR1 is SGHVS, CDR2 FQNEAQ, per germline. This chain's CDR3 is CASSLAPQGTPLEQYF. CDR3 nucleotide sequence: TGTGCCAGCAGCTTAGCGCCCCAGGGAACCCCCCTCGAGCAGTACTTC.

The chain has TRBV12-3 or TRBV12-4 and TRBJ1-4; D gene uncertain. Deletions cut 3 bases from V and 8 bases from J, with 7 bases between. The CDR3 totals 12 residues. The DNA of the CDR3 is TGTGCCAGCAGTTTTTACCGGGAAAAACTGTTTTTT. Residues: CASSFYREKLFF.

CDR3 protein: CASSLATGSGETQYF. The CDR3 nucleotides read TGCGCCAGCAGCTTGGCCACCGGGTCGGGAGAGACCCAGTACTTC. The chain combines TRBV5-1 with TRBJ2-5; the D is unclear. CDR3 length equals 15 residues. Germline CDR1 SGHRS, CDR2 YFSETQ. Trimming removed 0 bases at V and 4 bases at J, with 13 bases between. The full variable domain, with the rest looked up from reference TRBV5-1 and TRBJ2-5, is KAGVTQTPRYLIKTRGQQVTLSCSPISGHRSVSWYQQTPGQGLQFLFEYFSETQRNKGNFPGRFSGRQFSNSRSEMNVSTLELGDSALYLCASSLATGSGETQYFGPGTRLLVL.